This T cell receptor (beta chain) came from a study of beta chain features in type 1 diabetes. About the research overall: No age, gender or cell yield differences were seen between patients and healthy donors. All samples combined gave around 100,000,000 sorted cells for examination. Study-level findings and limits: Shortening of TCRB CDR3s, moderate but significant, appeared in all four CD4+ subsets of Type 1 diabetes patients. Fewer insertions but more deletions were seen at VDJ junctions in type 1 diabetes patients. Sequencing of cDNA might inflate the share of cells that strongly express TCR.

Since all of the isolated RNA was reverse transcribed, expressed TCRB transcripts were what got sequenced. The method was immunoSEQ multiplex PCR; TCRdb's version includes in-frame clones alone and lacks a portion of them. The sample shows some 350,000 clones, 8.5% to 10% of them seen only once. V trimming: 4 bases; J trimming: 5 bases; junction bases outside the gene matches: 9. The CDR3 is 15 residues long. From germline, CDR1 is MDHEN and CDR2 SYDVKM. This clone was picked up many times. As yet, its antigen is unknown. The sequenced sample was central memory CD4+ T cells from blood. V is TRBV28 and J is TRBJ2-7; 9 bases agree with TRBD1. The TCR was taken from a young man with type 1 diabetes. For the CDR3, the DNA is TGTGCCAGCAGTTCATCCGGGACAGGGCTCGACGAGCAGTACTTC. It encodes CASSSSGTGLDEQYF. The variable domain in full, with the rest retrieved from reference TRBV28 and TRBJ2-7, is DVKVTQSSRYLVKRTGEKVFLECVQDMDHENMFWYRQDPGLGLRLIYFSYDVKMKEKGDIPEGYSVSREKKERFSLILESASTNQTSMYLCASSSSGTGLDEQYFGPGTRLTVT.